Listed here are 30 T cell receptor beta chains from one sample, sequenced in a study of early stage breast cancer tumors. The repertoire was sequenced with immunoSEQ multiplex PCR; TCRdb's copy has only in-frame clones and lacks some. The table shows some 5,000 clones, with just under 70% occurring only once. Sequencing was carried out using normal breast tissue next to the tumor. The receptors shown here come from a person aged 55 to 70 with breast cancer.

In DNA form, the CDR3 reads TGTGCCAGCAGTCTAGCGGGAGGGTGGAATGAGCAGTTCTTC. This codes for CASSLAGGWNEQFF. The chain is built from TRBV28 and TRBJ2-1; 12 bases are shared with TRBD2. This CDR3 has 14 amino acids. Trimming cost V 5 bases and J 7 bases; bases outside gene matches: 3. Germline V CDR1 and CDR2: MDHEN, SYDVKM.

The chain links TRBV13 to TRBJ2-1; the D gene is possibly TRBD1 (5 bases). The germline V and J ends were trimmed by 5 bases and 8 bases, with 19 bases remaining between them. The germline gives CDR1 PRHDT, CDR2 FYEKMQ (reference sequence). This CDR3 has 15 residues. In DNA, the CDR3 is TGTGCCAGCAGCGAAACTACCGGGTCCAGGGATGAGCAGTTCTTC. The encoded protein is CASSETTGSRDEQFF.

This rearrangement joins TRBV18 to TRBJ1-2; 7 bases fit TRBD1. CDR1 and CDR2 from the germline V gene are KGHSH and LQKENI. V was clipped by 3 bases and J by 0 bases; unmatched bases: 4. This CDR3 region has 15 residues. CDR3 bases: TGTGCCAGCTCACCTCGACAGGGTTCTAACTATGGCTACACCTTC. This encodes CASSPRQGSNYGYTF.

There are a few counts of this clone. This rearrangement joins TRBV6-1 to TRBJ2-3, with D tentatively TRBD2 (5 bases). This CDR3 is 13 amino acids long. Germline V lookup: CDR1 MNHNS, CDR2 SASEGT. Trimming pared 8 bases from V and 4 bases from J, leaving 13 bases between. The CDR3 region is CASHSSGADTQYF. Written as DNA, the CDR3 is TGTGCCAGCCACTCAAGCGGCGCAGATACGCAGTATTTT.

The chain combines TRBV30 with TRBJ2-5, with a possible D match to TRBD1 (5 bases). Germline CDR1 reads GTSNPN; CDR2 reads SVGIG (reference sequence). V was clipped by 2 bases and J by 4 bases, with 11 bases between them. The length of the CDR3 is 13 residues. The DNA of the CDR3 is TGTGCCTGGAGTAGAGGACAAGCAGAGACCCAGTACTTC. Its protein product is CAWSRGQAETQYF.

The rearrangement links TRBV7-9 to TRBJ2-5; possibly TRBD1 for D (6 bases). Deletions cut 6 bases from V and 1 base from J, with 12 bases between. Germline V CDR1 and CDR2: SEHNR, FQNEAQ (reference sequence). The CDR3 consists of 14 residues. Written as DNA, the CDR3 is TGTGCCAGCAGTCAGGACAGCCTCCAAGAGACCCAGTACTTC. Its protein product is CASSQDSLQETQYF.

This clone was counted only a few times. This chain links TRBV14 with TRBJ2-2; 9 bases line up with TRBD1. This CDR3 has 16 amino acids. Germline CDR1 SGHDN, CDR2 FVKESK. V shed 5 bases and J 8 bases; nucleotides not matched to a gene: 12. CDR3 nucleotide sequence: TGTGCCAGCAGCTACCGGGACAGGGATATCTGGGGGGAGCTGTTTTTT. It codes for CASSYRDRDIWGELFF.

The genes are TRBV4-1 and TRBJ2-3, with TRBD2 identical over 7 bases. After removal of 1 base from V and 8 bases from J, the junction contained 15 bases not matched to a gene. This CDR3 spans 17 amino acids. Germline V gene sequence: CDR1 MGHRA, CDR2 YSYEKL. CDR3 residues: CASSQAVRTSLGRTQYF. CDR3 nucleotides: TGCGCCAGCAGCCAAGCAGTTCGGACTAGTCTTGGGCGTACGCAGTATTTT.

V and J are TRBV28 and TRBJ1-4; 9 positions agree with TRBD1. The CDR3 is 15 amino acids. Germline lookup yields CDR1 MDHEN and CDR2 SYDVKM. The V gene end was trimmed by 2 bases and the J gene end by 5 bases; junction bases not matched to a gene: 3. CDR3 loop: CASSLDGQGNEKLFF. The CDR3 DNA reads as TGTGCCAGCAGTTTAGATGGACAGGGGAATGAAAAACTGTTTTTT.

The V call is TRBV6-1, the J call TRBJ2-3; D perhaps matches TRBD2 (6 bases). This CDR3 region has 12 residues. From germline, CDR1 is MNHNS and CDR2 SASEGT. V dropped 8 bases and J dropped 1 base, with 7 bases sitting between them. The CDR3 is CASQRGTDTQYF. As DNA, the CDR3 is TGTGCCAGCCAGCGGGGCACAGATACGCAGTATTTT.

The table lists this clone with a few counts. This chain connects TRBV18 to TRBJ2-2, with 10 bases aligning to TRBD2. Germline V lookup: CDR1 KGHSH, CDR2 LQKENI. The CDR3 covers 16 residues. V trimming: 3 bases; J trimming: 3 bases; junction bases outside the gene matches: 4. The CDR3 region is CASSPSGTSDTGELFF. CDR3 nucleotides: TGTGCCAGCTCACCGTCAGGGACTAGCGACACCGGGGAGCTGTTTTTT. Supplemented by reference TRBV18 and TRBJ2-2, the full variable domain reads NAGVMQNPRHLVRRRGQEARLRCSPMKGHSHVYWYRQLPEEGLKFMVYLQKENIIDESGMPKERFSAEFPKEGPSILRIQQVVRGDSAAYFCASSPSGTSDTGELFFGEGSRLTVL.

The chain joins TRBV15 to TRBJ2-1; tentative D call: TRBD2 (6 bases). Trimming took off 5 bases at V and 5 bases at J, with 16 bases between the two ends. The CDR3 contains 15 residues. From germline, CDR1 is LNHNV and CDR2 YYDKDF (reference sequence). The CDR3 spells CATSLTRGGHNEQFF. CDR3 coding DNA: TGTGCCACCAGCCTAACAAGGGGAGGCCACAATGAGCAGTTCTTC.

The gene calls are TRBV18 and TRBJ1-4; D gene ambiguous. This CDR3 contains 15 residues. Trimming took 2 bases from V and 6 from J, leaving 13 bases between them. Looked up from germline, CDR1 is KGHSH and CDR2 is LQKENI. In DNA form, the CDR3 reads TGTGCCAGCTCACCATCCCCCGCCCGGGATGAAAAACTGTTTTTT. This encodes CASSPSPARDEKLFF.

The gene calls are TRBV28 and TRBJ1-5, with 9 bases lining up with TRBD1. CDR3 size: 15 residues. V trimming: 2 bases; J trimming: 7 bases; junction bases outside the gene matches: 6. Germline assignment: CDR1 MDHEN and CDR2 SYDVKM. Here the CDR3 reads CASSLEQGAWQPQHF. The CDR3 region has the DNA TGTGCCAGCAGTTTAGAACAGGGGGCCTGGCAGCCCCAGCATTTT.

V is TRBV4-1 and J is TRBJ1-1; D might be TRBD1 (5 bases). The germline V gene encodes CDR1 MGHRA and CDR2 YSYEKL. This CDR3 is built from 14 residues. V was shortened by 6 bases and J by 0 bases, with 11 bases between the two germline ends. In DNA, the CDR3 is TGCGCCAGCAGGGGGCTGTTGATGAACACTGAAGCTTTCTTT. Its translation is CASRGLLMNTEAFF.

The chain uses TRBV7-8 and TRBJ2-7; D not resolved. Trimming left V 0 bases short and J 0 bases short, with 3 bases between. This CDR3 region has 13 residues. Germline V gene data show CDR1 as SGHVS and CDR2 as FQNEAQ. CDR3 sequence (DNA): TGTGCCAGCAGCTTAGCGGTCTCCTACGAGCAGTACTTC. It translates to CASSLAVSYEQYF. The full variable domain, with the rest looked up from reference TRBV7-8 and TRBJ2-7, is GAGVSQSPRYKVAKRGQDVALRCDPISGHVSLFWYQQALGQGPEFLTYFQNEAQLDKSGLPSDRFFAERPEGSVSTLKIQRTQQEDSAVYLCASSLAVSYEQYFGPGTRLTVT.

The CDR3 here is CASSKGGLETQYF. The CDR3, as DNA: TGTGCCAGTAGTAAGGGGGGCTTGGAGACCCAGTACTTC. The chain has TRBV19 and TRBJ2-5, with D perhaps assigned TRBD1 or TRBD2 (6 bases each). V was trimmed by 4 bases and J by 5 bases, leaving 11 bases between them. The CDR3 loop spans 13 amino acids. CDR1 and CDR2 from the germline V gene are LNHDA and SQIVND (reference sequence).

Sample share makes this clone medium-sized. The chain combines TRBV7-6 with TRBJ1-3; the D gene is possibly TRBD1 (6 bases). CDR1 and CDR2 from the germline V gene are SGHVS and FNYEAQ. The CDR3 has 18 amino acids. V gave up 5 bases and J gave up 0 bases, with 20 bases separating them. The CDR3 coding sequence is TGTGCCAGCAGCCGCAACCCAGGGGCGAGTTTCTCTGGAAACACCATATATTTT. Residues: CASSRNPGASFSGNTIYF. The variable domain in full, completed from reference TRBV7-6 and TRBJ1-3, reads GAGVSQSPRYKVTKRGQDVALRCDPISGHVSLYWYRQALGQGPEFLTYFNYEAQQDKSGLPNDRFSAERPEGSISTLTIQRTEQRDSAMYRCASSRNPGASFSGNTIYFGEGSWLTVV.

J is TRBJ1-2 and V is TRBV5-1; 9 positions agree with TRBD1. The V segment lost 2 bases and the J segment 3 bases; nucleotides outside the gene matches: 14. The CDR3 contains 18 residues. The germline CDR1 and CDR2 sequences are SGHRS and YFSETQ. In nucleotides, the CDR3 is TGCGCCAGCAGCTTAAGTGGGGCGGGGACAGGGAAAGACTATGGCTACACCTTC. As protein: CASSLSGAGTGKDYGYTF.

This clone was seen only once. V and J are TRBV10-2 and TRBJ2-3, with TRBD2 matching over 8 bases. V trimming: 1 base; J trimming: 1 base; junction bases outside the gene matches: 4. The CDR3 extends over 16 amino acids. The germline V gene encodes CDR1 WSHSY and CDR2 SAAADI. CDR3 coding DNA: TGCGCCAGCAGTGAGTGGGTTAGCGGGGGCACAGATACGCAGTATTTT. This codes for CASSEWVSGGTDTQYF.

The chain couples TRBV11-2 to TRBJ1-1; maybe TRBD1 (5 bases). Germline lookup yields CDR1 SGHAT and CDR2 FQNNGV. CDR3 length: 14 residues. Trimming shortened V by 4 bases and J by 5 bases, and 14 bases separated the two germline ends. The CDR3 is CASSSGFEGTEAFF. Written as DNA, the CDR3 is TGTGCCAGCAGCTCTGGTTTCGAGGGGACTGAAGCTTTCTTT.

V is TRBV6-4 and J is TRBJ2-3; 12 bases are shared with TRBD2. Germline V gives CDR1 MRHNA, CDR2 SNTAGT. CDR3 length: 16 residues. The junction had 4 bases not matched to a gene; V was cut back by 4 bases and J by 2 bases. CDR3: CASSATSGSNTDTQYF. As DNA, the CDR3 is TGTGCCAGCAGTGCGACTAGCGGGAGCAACACAGATACGCAGTATTTT.

The chain joins TRBV6-1 to TRBJ2-6; D uncertain. The CDR3 is 16 residues long. The V gene lost 5 bases and the J gene lost 1 base, with 12 bases spanning the gap. CDR1 MNHNS and CDR2 SASEGT come from the germline V gene. The CDR3 DNA sequence: TGTGCCAGCAGTCAAGAATCTGGATCTGGGGCCAACGTCCTGACTTTC. It is translated as CASSQESGSGANVLTF.

Only one count was recorded for this clone. This chain links TRBV15 with TRBJ2-2; possible D gene TRBD1, 6 bases. Germline CDR1 is LNHNV and CDR2 is YYDKDF (reference sequence). V lost 0 bases to trimming and J lost 0 bases, with 14 bases between them. CDR3 size: 18 residues. The CDR3 nucleotides read TGTGCCACCAGCAGAGATAGATCCGGGACAACGAACACCGGGGAGCTGTTTTTT. Translated, it gives CATSRDRSGTTNTGELFF.

The rearrangement joins TRBV19 to TRBJ1-1, with D possibly matching TRBD1 (5 bases). The CDR3 covers 12 residues. Per the germline V gene, CDR1 is LNHDA and CDR2 is SQIVND (reference sequence). The chain's CDR3 is CASQGRWTEAFF. In DNA, the CDR3 is TGTGCTTCTCAGGGTCGATGGACTGAAGCTTTCTTT.

This sequence joins TRBV7-9 and TRBJ2-5; 12 nucleotides match TRBD2. With the DNA end fitting TRBJ2-7 better, the J assignment may be wrong. This CDR3 is 15 amino acids long. Germline CDR1 and CDR2: SEHNR and FQNEAQ (reference sequence). In DNA form, the CDR3 reads TGTGCCAGCAGCCAAGCTAGCGGGAGGGTGTACGAGCAGTACTTC. This gives the protein CASSQASGRVYEQYF.

This clone has a handful of counts. The chain links TRBV28 to TRBJ2-7; 7 bases match TRBD1. The germline V gene has CDR1 MDHEN and CDR2 SYDVKM. Losses at the gene ends were 4 bases for V and 3 bases for J; bases not matched to a gene: 6. CDR3 length equals 14 residues. In nucleotides, the CDR3 is TGTGCCAGCAGTTCCCGGACAGGCCTCTACGAGCAGTACTTC. This encodes CASSSRTGLYEQYF. Full variable domain (outside the CDR3, taken from reference TRBV28 and TRBJ2-7): DVKVTQSSRYLVKRTGEKVFLECVQDMDHENMFWYRQDPGLGLRLIYFSYDVKMKEKGDIPEGYSVSREKKERFSLILESASTNQTSMYLCASSSRTGLYEQYFGPGTRLTVT.

The rearrangement joins TRBV10-3 to TRBJ2-3; TRBD2 aligns across 10 bases. This CDR3 has 16 residues. J lost 3 bases, V lost 8 bases, and 11 bases had no gene match. Germline V gene data show CDR1 as ENHRY and CDR2 as SYGVKD. CDR3 bases: TGTGCCATCTCCTCTGGGCTAGCGGGAGAAACAGATACGCAGTATTTT. This translates into CAISSGLAGETDTQYF.

This clone was detected a few times. V is TRBV6-1 and J is TRBJ1-4; no firm D call. Germline-derived CDR1 and CDR2 are MNHNS and SASEGT. Trimming removed 2 bases from V and 8 bases from J, with 12 bases in between. CDR3 length: 14 residues. The CDR3 nucleotides read TGTGCCAGCAGTGAAAGGTCGAACGGCGAAAAACTGTTTTTT. Its protein is CASSERSNGEKLFF.

The gene calls are TRBV6-5 and TRBJ1-2, with D hard to call. The V end was cut by 5 bases, the J end by 6 bases, with 16 bases between. Germline V gene lookup returns CDR1 MNHEY and CDR2 SVGAGI. This CDR3 spans 14 amino acids. The CDR3 sequence is CASSPSALKNGYTF. DNA for the CDR3: TGTGCCAGCAGTCCCTCCGCCCTCAAGAATGGCTACACCTTC.